These T cell receptor beta chains were read from a single sample in a study of a mutant IDH1 vaccine in newly diagnosed glioma. Antigens of these TCRs are unknown. Sequenced by immunoSEQ multiplex PCR; TCRdb stores in-frame clones only, minus some. The repertoire holds nearly 55,000 clones, with around 80% as singletons. The source material was PBMCs, sampled from a glioma patient whose treatment included an IDH1 peptide vaccine. The receptor source for this set is a man under 40 with glioma. CDR3s include the opening cysteine and the closing phenylalanine or tryptophan. D genes are given only for firm matches. Size is omitted from some rows. Given values are once, few, many or a class for expanded clones.

clone_size | d_call | j_call | v_call | cdr3_nt | cdr3_aa
NA | TRBD2 | TRBJ2-3 | TRBV19 | TGTGCCAGTAGCCTCCAGGGCGGGGGGACCACAGATACGCAGTATTTT | CASSLQGGGTTDTQYF
NA | NA | TRBJ1-2 | TRBV7-2 | TGTGCCAGCAGCGGAACGACAGCCTCCTCGTATTACTACACCTTC | CASSGTTASSYYYTF
NA | NA | TRBJ2-1 | TRBV7-9 | TGTGCCAGCAGCCGGGGGAATGAGCAGTTCTTC | CASSRGNEQFF
few | NA | TRBJ1-1 | TRBV7-9 | TGTGCCTCCCGCGGGAACACTGAAGCTTTCTTT | CASRGNTEAFF
NA | NA | TRBJ2-7 | TRBV5-4 | TGTGCCAGCAGCATGTCCACGAAGGGAGAGCAGTACTTC | CASSMSTKGEQYF
once | TRBD2 | TRBJ2-7 | TRBV4-2 | TGTGCCAGCAGCCATGAGGCGGGGACTAGCGACTCCTACGAGCAGTACTTC | CASSHEAGTSDSYEQYF
NA | TRBD1 | TRBJ1-5 | TRBV6-5 | TGTGCCAGCAGTGCAGGACAGGGTGTAGATCAGCCCCAGCATTTT | CASSAGQGVDQPQHF
NA | NA | TRBJ1-1 | TRBV7-9 | TGTGCCAGCAGCTTCTATGATAACAGGAAGAACACTGAAGCTTTCTTT | CASSFYDNRKNTEAFF
NA | NA | TRBJ2-6 | TRBV7-7 | TGTGCCAGCAGCTTAGGCAATACGAAATCTGGGGCCAACGTCCTGACTTTC | CASSLGNTKSGANVLTF
NA | TRBD1 | TRBJ1-3 | TRBV7-6 | TGTGCCAGCAGCTTCGCCGACAGGGTAATATATTTT | CASSFADRVIYF
NA | NA | TRBJ2-5 | TRBV27 | TGTGCCAGCAGTCGGGGGCCAATACAAGAGACCCAGTACTTC | CASSRGPIQETQYF
NA | TRBD2 | TRBJ2-1 | TRBV18 | TGTGCCAGCTCACTCAGCGGACTAGGAAACAATGAGCAGTTCTTC | CASSLSGLGNNEQFF
NA | TRBD1 | TRBJ1-2 | TRBV28 | TGTGCCAGCAGTTCAACAGGGGGTCGTATCTATGGCTACACCTTC | CASSSTGGRIYGYTF
few | NA | TRBJ1-1 | TRBV30 | TGTGCCTGGAGTGTACTGGACAGAATGGCTTTCTTT | CAWSVLDRMAFF
NA | NA | TRBJ1-6 | TRBV30 | TGTGCCTGGAGTCGCGACGGAGCATCCTATAATTCACCCCTCCACTTT | CAWSRDGASYNSPLHF
NA | TRBD2 | TRBJ2-7 | TRBV27 | TGTGCCAGCAGTTCCGGGACTATGCACTACGAGCAGTACTTC | CASSSGTMHYEQYF
NA | TRBD2 | TRBJ2-3 | TRBV5-1 | TGCGCCAGCAGCTTTGGACTAGCGGGGGCGGGAGATACGCAGTATTTT | CASSFGLAGAGDTQYF
NA | NA | TRBJ1-1 | TRBV6-6 | TGTGCCAGCAGTTACTCAACACTGAACACTGAAGCTTTCTTT | CASSYSTLNTEAFF
few | NA | TRBJ1-4 | TRBV19 | TGTGCCAGTAGTATATGGGGGCAGGAAGAAAAACTGTTTTTT | CASSIWGQEEKLFF
NA | TRBD1 | TRBJ1-4 | TRBV19 | TGTGCCAGTAGTATCCAGGGGGGAGATGAAAAACTGTTTTTT | CASSIQGGDEKLFF
NA | NA | TRBJ1-2 | TRBV4-1 | TGCGCCAGCAGCTGGACACTTAACTATGGCTACACCTTC | CASSWTLNYGYTF
NA | TRBD1 | TRBJ1-1 | TRBV7-9 | TGTGCCAGCAGCCTAGGGAGGACAGGGGCAATAGACACTGAAGCTTTCTTT | CASSLGRTGAIDTEAFF
NA | NA | TRBJ1-2 | TRBV10-2 | TGCGCCAGCAGTGAGCGGCCGGGGCTACAGATAGAGGGGATTATCTATGGCTACACCTTC | CASSERPGLQIEGIIYGYTF
NA | TRBD2 | TRBJ2-1 | TRBV29-1 | TGCAGCGTTACCGGGACTAGCGGGGGCCCCGTGCAGAGCTCCTACAATGAGCAGTTCTTC | CSVTGTSGGPVQSSYNEQFF
NA | NA | TRBJ2-5 | TRBV10-3 | TGTGCCATCAGTCCCCAGGGAATTCGGGGTTTAGAGACCCAGTACTTC | CAISPQGIRGLETQYF
few | NA | TRBJ1-1 | TRBV6-5 | TGTGCCAGCAGTTACCTGAGCGGGAACACTGAAGCTTTCTTT | CASSYLSGNTEAFF
NA | NA | TRBJ1-2 | TRBV19 | TGTGCCAGTAGTAAGGGCCACTATGGCTACACCTTC | CASSKGHYGYTF
NA | NA | TRBJ2-7 | TRBV7-9 | TGTGCCAGCAGCTTAGTTTCGGGGACACCCTACGAGCAGTACTTC | CASSLVSGTPYEQYF
NA | NA | TRBJ2-7 | TRBV27 | TGTGCCAGCAGTTTGGACAGAACCTACGAGCAGTACTTC | CASSLDRTYEQYF
NA | TRBD2 | TRBJ2-3 | TRBV9 | TGTGCCAGCAGGACTAGCGGGGTAATATCGGATACGCAGTATTTT | CASRTSGVISDTQYF
NA | NA | TRBJ1-3 | TRBV27 | TGTGCCAGCAGGAGGACGGGCTCTGGAAACACCATATATTTT | CASRRTGSGNTIYF
NA | TRBD1 | TRBJ2-7 | TRBV29-1 | TGCAGCGCCGTAGGACAGGGGGCACACGAGCAGTACTTC | CSAVGQGAHEQYF
NA | NA | TRBJ1-4 | TRBV15 | TGTGCCACCAGCAGAGCCACCGCAACTAATGAAAAACTGTTTTTT | CATSRATATNEKLFF
NA | TRBD1 | TRBJ1-1 | TRBV9 | TGTGCCAGCAGTCCCACAGGGGGCTGGGATTACACTGAAGCTTTCTTT | CASSPTGGWDYTEAFF
once | TRBD1 | TRBJ2-1 | TRBV6-1 | TGTGCCAGCAGAGCGACAGGGATCGGCATTGGTGAGCAGTTCTTC | CASRATGIGIGEQFF
NA | NA | TRBJ1-1 | TRBV7-9 | TGTGCCAGCAGCTTAGGCCAGATGAACACTGAAGCTTTCTTT | CASSLGQMNTEAFF
NA | NA | TRBJ1-2 | TRBV5-1 | TGCGCCAGCAGCTTGGATGTGAGGGGGTATGGCTACACCTTC | CASSLDVRGYGYTF
once | NA | TRBJ2-2 | TRBV11-3 | TGTGCCAGCAGCCGTGGCCGGGTCCGAAACACCGGGGAGCTGTTTTTT | CASSRGRVRNTGELFF
NA | NA | TRBJ2-1 | TRBV2 | TGTGCCAGCAGTTCGGAACTGGGGGGGGCTGAGCAGTTCTTC | CASSSELGGAEQFF
NA | NA | TRBJ2-6 | TRBV5-1 | TGCGCCAGCAGCTTGGCCTGGCTCGGAGGCCAATCGGGGGGGGCCAACGTCCTGACTTTC | CASSLAWLGGQSGGANVLTF
medium-sized | NA | TRBJ1-1 | TRBV5-6 | TGTGCCAGCAGCTTGCGGGGGACTGAAGCTTTCTTT | CASSLRGTEAFF
NA | TRBD1 | TRBJ1-1 | TRBV10-2 | TGCGCCAGTACTCAGGGGGCTGAAGCTTTCTTT | CASTQGAEAFF
NA | TRBD1 | TRBJ2-7 | TRBV18 | TGTGCCAGCTCACCGGGACAGGGACGTGGTGGGCAGTACTTC | CASSPGQGRGGQYF
NA | NA | TRBJ1-1 | TRBV2 | TGTGCCAGCAATAGGGTCATGAACACTGAAGCTTTCTTT | CASNRVMNTEAFF
few | NA | TRBJ1-1 | TRBV6-5 | TGTGCCAGCAATTCTATGCGGAACACTGAAGCTTTCTTT | CASNSMRNTEAFF
NA | NA | TRBJ1-2 | TRBV5-1 | TGCGCCAGCAGTCGGAGCAGGGAGAATAACTATGGCTACACCTTC | CASSRSRENNYGYTF
NA | TRBD1 | TRBJ2-2 | TRBV25-1 | TGTGCCAGCAGTGAATATGGAACAGGGGGGCACGGGGAGCTGTTTTTT | CASSEYGTGGHGELFF
NA | NA | TRBJ1-4 | TRBV9 | TGTGCCAGCTCACGCGGGGGACTGAAGAATGAAAAACTGTTTTTT | CASSRGGLKNEKLFF
NA | NA | TRBJ2-7 | TRBV9 | TGTGCCAGCAGCGTGGTGTCTGCTTCGACCTACGAGCAGTACTTC | CASSVVSASTYEQYF
once | NA | TRBJ2-3 | TRBV5-1 | TGCGCCAGCAGCTTGACAGGCACCCTGCGCACAGATACGCAGTATTTT | CASSLTGTLRTDTQYF
NA | NA | TRBJ1-2 | TRBV11-2 | TGTGCCAGCAGCCATCGGGCGGCAAAGGGTGGCTACACCTTC | CASSHRAAKGGYTF
NA | TRBD1 | TRBJ1-1 | TRBV7-9 | TGTGCCAGCAGCCTACGACAGGGGGCGAACAAACTGAACACTGAAGCTTTCTTT | CASSLRQGANKLNTEAFF
NA | NA | TRBJ2-7 | TRBV6-6 | TGTGCCAGCAGGGGTTACGAGCAGTACTTC | CASRGYEQYF
NA | NA | TRBJ2-7 | TRBV27 | TGTGCCAGCAGTTTATCGGGGGGACCCCCGTCTTCGCAGCAGTACTTC | CASSLSGGPPSSQQYF
NA | TRBD1 | TRBJ2-7 | TRBV6-1 | TGTGCCAGCAATCGCCAGGGGGTGGATCTCTACGAGCAGTACTTC | CASNRQGVDLYEQYF